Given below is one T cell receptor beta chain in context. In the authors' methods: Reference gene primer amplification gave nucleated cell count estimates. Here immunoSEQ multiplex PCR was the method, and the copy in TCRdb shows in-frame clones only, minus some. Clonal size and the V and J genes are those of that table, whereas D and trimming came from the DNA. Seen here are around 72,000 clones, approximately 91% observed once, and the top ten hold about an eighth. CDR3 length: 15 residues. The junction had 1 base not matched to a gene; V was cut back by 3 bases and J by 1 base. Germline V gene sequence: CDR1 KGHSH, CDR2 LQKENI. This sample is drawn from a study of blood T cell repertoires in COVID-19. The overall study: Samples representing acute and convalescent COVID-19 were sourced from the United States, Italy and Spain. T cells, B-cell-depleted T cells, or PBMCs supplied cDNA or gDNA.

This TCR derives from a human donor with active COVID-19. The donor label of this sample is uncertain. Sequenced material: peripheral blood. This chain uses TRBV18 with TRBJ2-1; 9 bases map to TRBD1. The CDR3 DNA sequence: TGTGCCAGCTCACCCGGGACAGGGTCCTACAATGAGCAGTTCTTC. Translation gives CASSPGTGSYNEQFF. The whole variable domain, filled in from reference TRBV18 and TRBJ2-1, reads NAGVMQNPRHLVRRRGQEARLRCSPMKGHSHVYWYRQLPEEGLKFMVYLQKENIIDESGMPKERFSAEFPKEGPSILRIQQVVRGDSAAYFCASSPGTGSYNEQFFGPGTRLTVL.